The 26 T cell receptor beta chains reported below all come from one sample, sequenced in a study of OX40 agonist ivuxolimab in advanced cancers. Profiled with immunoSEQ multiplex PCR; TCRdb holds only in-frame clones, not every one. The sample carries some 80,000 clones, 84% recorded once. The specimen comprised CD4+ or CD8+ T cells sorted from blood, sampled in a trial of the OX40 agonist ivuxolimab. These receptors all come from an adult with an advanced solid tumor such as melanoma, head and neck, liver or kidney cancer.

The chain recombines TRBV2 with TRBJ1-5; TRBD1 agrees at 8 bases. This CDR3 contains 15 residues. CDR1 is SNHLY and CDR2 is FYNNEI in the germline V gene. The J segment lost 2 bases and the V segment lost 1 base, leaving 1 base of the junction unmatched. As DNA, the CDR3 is TGTGCCAGCAGTGAAGAGACAGGGGGCAATCAGCCCCAGCATTTT. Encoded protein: CASSEETGGNQPQHF.

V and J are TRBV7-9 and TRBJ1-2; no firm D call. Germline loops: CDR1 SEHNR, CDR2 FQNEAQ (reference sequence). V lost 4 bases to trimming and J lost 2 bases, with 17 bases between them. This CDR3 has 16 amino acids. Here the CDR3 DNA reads TGTGCCAGCAGCTACCTGGAACGGCCTTGGAACTATGGCTACACCTTC. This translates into CASSYLERPWNYGYTF.

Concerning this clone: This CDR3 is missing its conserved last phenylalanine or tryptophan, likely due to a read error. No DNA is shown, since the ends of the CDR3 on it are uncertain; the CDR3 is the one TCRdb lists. The CDR3 loop is CASSLGVPR. The gene calls are TRBV27 and TRBJ2-7. CDR1 is MNHEY and CDR2 is SMNVEV in the germline V gene (reference sequence). The CDR3 is 9 residues long, counting both termini.

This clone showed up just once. Here the CDR3 reads CASSLQWRGQKFF. Written as DNA, the CDR3 is TGTGCCAGCAGCCTACAGTGGAGGGGGCAAAAGTTCTTC. This chain uses TRBV7-9 with TRBJ2-1; the D gene is possibly TRBD1 (7 bases). CDR3 length equals 13 residues. Germline values: CDR1 SEHNR, CDR2 FQNEAQ (reference sequence). V lost 5 bases to trimming and J lost 14 bases, with 19 bases between them.

The CDR3 nucleotides are TGTGCCAGCAGTGAAGCACCACAACTAGCGGGGGGGCCAGGGACCCAGTACTTC. Amino acids: CASSEAPQLAGGPGTQYF. The chain joins TRBV6-1 to TRBJ2-5, with TRBD2 matching over 13 bases. CDR1 MNHNS and CDR2 SASEGT come from the germline V gene. The CDR3 totals 18 residues. Trimming removed 0 bases from V and 7 bases from J; junction bases left unmatched: 11.

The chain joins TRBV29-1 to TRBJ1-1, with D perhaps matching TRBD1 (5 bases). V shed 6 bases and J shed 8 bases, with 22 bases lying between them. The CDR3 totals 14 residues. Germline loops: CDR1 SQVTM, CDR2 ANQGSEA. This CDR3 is CSVDRRAGVLEAFF. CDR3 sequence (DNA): TGCAGCGTAGACCGACGGGCGGGGGTCTTGGAAGCTTTCTTT.

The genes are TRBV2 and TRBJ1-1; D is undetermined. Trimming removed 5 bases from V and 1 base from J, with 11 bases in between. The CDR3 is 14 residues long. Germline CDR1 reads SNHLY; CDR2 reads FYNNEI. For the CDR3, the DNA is TGTGCCAGCAGTCGGGAGGGTAAGAACACTGAAGCTTTCTTT. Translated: CASSREGKNTEAFF. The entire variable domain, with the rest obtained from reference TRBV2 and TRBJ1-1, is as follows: EPEVTQTPSHQVTQMGQEVILRCVPISNHLYFYWYRQILGQKVEFLVSFYNNEISEKSEIFDDQFSVERPDGSNFTLKIRSTKLEDSAMYFCASSREGKNTEAFFGQGTRLTVV.

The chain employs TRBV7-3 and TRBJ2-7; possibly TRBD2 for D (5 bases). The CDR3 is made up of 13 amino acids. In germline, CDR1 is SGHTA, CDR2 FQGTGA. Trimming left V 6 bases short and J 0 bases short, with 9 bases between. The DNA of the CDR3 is TGTGCCAGCAGTTACCGGGACTCCTACGAGCAGTACTTC. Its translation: CASSYRDSYEQYF.

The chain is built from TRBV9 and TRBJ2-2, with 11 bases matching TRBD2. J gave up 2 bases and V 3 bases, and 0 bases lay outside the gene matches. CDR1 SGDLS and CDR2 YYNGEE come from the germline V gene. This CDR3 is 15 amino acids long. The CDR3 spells CASSGLAGNTGELFF. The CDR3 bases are TGTGCCAGCAGCGGACTAGCGGGAAACACCGGGGAGCTGTTTTTT.

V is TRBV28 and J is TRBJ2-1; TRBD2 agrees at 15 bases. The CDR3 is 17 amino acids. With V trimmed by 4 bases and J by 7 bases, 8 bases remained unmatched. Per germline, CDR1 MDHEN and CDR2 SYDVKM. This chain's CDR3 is CASSSGLAGGRGNEQFF. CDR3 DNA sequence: TGTGCCAGCAGTTCGGGACTAGCGGGAGGCCGTGGGAATGAGCAGTTCTTC.

CDR3 nucleotide sequence: TGTGCCAGCAGTTTAACTAGATCCTACGAGCAGTACTTC. It encodes CASSLTRSYEQYF. This chain uses TRBV28 with TRBJ2-7, with D possibly TRBD2 on 5 matching bases. The V end lost 2 bases, the J end lost 1 base, and 6 bases lay between the germline ends. Germline assignment: CDR1 MDHEN and CDR2 SYDVKM. The CDR3 is made up of 13 amino acids.

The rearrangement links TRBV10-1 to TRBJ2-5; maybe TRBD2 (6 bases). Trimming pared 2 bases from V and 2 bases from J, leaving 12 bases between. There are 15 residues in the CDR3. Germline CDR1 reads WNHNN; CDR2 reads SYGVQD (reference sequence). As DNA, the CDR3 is TGCGCCAGCAGTGAGCGGCTGAGCGGGCAAGAGACCCAGTACTTC. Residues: CASSERLSGQETQYF.

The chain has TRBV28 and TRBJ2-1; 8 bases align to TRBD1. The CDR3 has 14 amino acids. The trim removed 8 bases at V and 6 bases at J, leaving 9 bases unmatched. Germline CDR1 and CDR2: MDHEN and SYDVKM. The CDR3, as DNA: TGTGCCAGCGTGGCAGGGGGCTCGCTCAATGAGCAGTTCTTC. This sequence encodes CASVAGGSLNEQFF.

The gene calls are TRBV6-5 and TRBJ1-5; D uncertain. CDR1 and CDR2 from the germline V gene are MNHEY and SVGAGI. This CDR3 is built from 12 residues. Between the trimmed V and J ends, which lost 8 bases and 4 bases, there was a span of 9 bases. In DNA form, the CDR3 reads TGTGCCAGCGGGGTCCATAATCAGCCCCAGCATTTT. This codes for CASGVHNQPQHF.

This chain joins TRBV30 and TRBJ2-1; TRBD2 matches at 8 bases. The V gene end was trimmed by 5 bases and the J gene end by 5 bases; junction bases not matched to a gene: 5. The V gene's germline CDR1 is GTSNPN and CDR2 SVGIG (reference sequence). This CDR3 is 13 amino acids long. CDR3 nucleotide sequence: TGTGCCTGGCCTAAGCGGGAGCACAATGAGCAGTTCTTC. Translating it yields CAWPKREHNEQFF.

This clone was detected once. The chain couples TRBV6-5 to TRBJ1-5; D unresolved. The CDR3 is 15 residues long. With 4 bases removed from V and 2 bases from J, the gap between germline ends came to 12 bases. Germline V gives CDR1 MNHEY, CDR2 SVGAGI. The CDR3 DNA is TGTGCCAGCAGTTTAGTTGTAGGTGGCAATCAGCCCCAGCATTTT. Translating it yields CASSLVVGGNQPQHF.

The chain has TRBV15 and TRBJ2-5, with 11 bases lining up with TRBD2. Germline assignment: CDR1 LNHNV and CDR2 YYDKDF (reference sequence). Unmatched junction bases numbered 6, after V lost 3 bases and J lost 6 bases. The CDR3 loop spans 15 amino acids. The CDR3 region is CATSRVLAGGKTQYF. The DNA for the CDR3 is TGTGCCACCAGCAGGGTTCTAGCGGGGGGAAAGACCCAGTACTTC.

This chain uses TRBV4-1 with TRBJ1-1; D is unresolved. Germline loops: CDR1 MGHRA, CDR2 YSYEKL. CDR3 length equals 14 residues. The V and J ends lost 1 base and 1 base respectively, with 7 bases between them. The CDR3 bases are TGCGCCAGCAGCCAAGGTGTATGGAACACTGAAGCTTTCTTT. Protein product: CASSQGVWNTEAFF.

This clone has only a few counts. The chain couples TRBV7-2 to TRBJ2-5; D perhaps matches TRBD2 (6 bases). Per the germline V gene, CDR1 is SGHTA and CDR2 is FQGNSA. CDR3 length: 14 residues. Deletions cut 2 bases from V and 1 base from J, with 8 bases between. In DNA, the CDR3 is TGTGCCAGCAGCTTAAAACTAGCCCAAGAGACCCAGTACTTC. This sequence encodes CASSLKLAQETQYF.

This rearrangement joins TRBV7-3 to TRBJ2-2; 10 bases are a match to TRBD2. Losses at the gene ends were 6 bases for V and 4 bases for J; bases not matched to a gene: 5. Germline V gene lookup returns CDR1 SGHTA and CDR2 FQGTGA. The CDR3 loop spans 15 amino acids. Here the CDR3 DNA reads TGTGCCAGCAGTTTCAGCGGGAGGGGCACCGGGGAGCTGTTTTTT. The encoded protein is CASSFSGRGTGELFF.

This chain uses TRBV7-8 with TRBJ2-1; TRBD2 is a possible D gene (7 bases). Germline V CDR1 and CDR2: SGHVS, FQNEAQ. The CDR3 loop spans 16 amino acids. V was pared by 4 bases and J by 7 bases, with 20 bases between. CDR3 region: CASSYGGGGALNEQFF. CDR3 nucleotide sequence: TGTGCCAGCAGCTACGGAGGAGGGGGGGCCCTTAATGAGCAGTTCTTC.

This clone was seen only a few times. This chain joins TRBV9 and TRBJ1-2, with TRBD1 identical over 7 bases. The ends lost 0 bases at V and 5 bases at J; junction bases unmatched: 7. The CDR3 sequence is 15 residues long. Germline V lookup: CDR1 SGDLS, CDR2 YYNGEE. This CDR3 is CASSVAVGTVYGYTF. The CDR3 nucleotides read TGTGCCAGCAGCGTAGCAGTTGGGACAGTATATGGCTACACCTTC.

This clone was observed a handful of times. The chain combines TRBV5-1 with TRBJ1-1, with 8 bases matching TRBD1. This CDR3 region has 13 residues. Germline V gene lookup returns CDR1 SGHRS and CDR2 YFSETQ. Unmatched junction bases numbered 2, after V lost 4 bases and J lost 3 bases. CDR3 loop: CASSVQGDTEAFF. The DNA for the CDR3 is TGCGCCAGCAGCGTACAGGGGGACACTGAAGCTTTCTTT. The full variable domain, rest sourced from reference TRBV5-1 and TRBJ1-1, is KAGVTQTPRYLIKTRGQQVTLSCSPISGHRSVSWYQQTPGQGLQFLFEYFSETQRNKGNFPGRFSGRQFSNSRSEMNVSTLELGDSALYLCASSVQGDTEAFFGQGTRLTVV.

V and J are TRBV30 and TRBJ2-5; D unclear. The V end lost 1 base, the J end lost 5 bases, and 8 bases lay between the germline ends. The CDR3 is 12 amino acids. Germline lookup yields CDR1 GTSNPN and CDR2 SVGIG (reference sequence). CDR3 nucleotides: TGTGCCTGGAGTGGAGTTATGGAGACCCAGTACTTC. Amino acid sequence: CAWSGVMETQYF.

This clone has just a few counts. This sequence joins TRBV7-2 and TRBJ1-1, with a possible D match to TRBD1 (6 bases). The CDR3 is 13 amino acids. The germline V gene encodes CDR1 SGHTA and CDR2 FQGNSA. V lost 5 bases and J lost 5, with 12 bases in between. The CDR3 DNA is TGTGCCAGCAGCACAAACAGGGTAACTGAAGCTTTCTTT. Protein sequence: CASSTNRVTEAFF.

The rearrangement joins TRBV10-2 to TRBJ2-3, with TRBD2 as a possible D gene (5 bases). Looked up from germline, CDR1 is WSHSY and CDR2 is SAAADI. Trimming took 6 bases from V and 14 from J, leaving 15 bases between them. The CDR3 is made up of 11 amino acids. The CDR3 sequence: CASSAPGERYF. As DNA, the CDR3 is TGCGCCAGCAGCGCCCCCGGGGAGCGGTATTTT.